This record looks at one TCR beta chain sequence and its context. This sample stems from a study of blood T cell repertoires in COVID-19. Overall study context: COVID-19 samples from acute and convalescent phases originated in the United States, Italy and Spain.

How the authors handled the data: Amplification from reference gene primers served as the basis for estimated nucleated cell counts. Method: immunoSEQ multiplex PCR; TCRdb's copy keeps in-frame clones and lacks some. That table furnishes V, J and clone size, whereas the DNA furnished D and trimming. The table records approximately 300,000 clones, around nine tenths of them present only once. The Seattle patients joined while their infection was active and were tracked longitudinally afterward. V trimming: 8 bases; J trimming: 2 bases; junction bases outside the gene matches: 8. The CDR3 loop spans 15 amino acids. The germline V gene encodes CDR1 SNHLY and CDR2 FYNNEI.

This sequence originates from a woman aged 25 to 39 with COVID-19, enrolled during active disease. The chain links TRBV2 to TRBJ1-5; 8 positions agree with TRBD1. The sample consisted of peripheral blood. CDR3 protein: CASARDRRGNQPQHF. CDR3 in DNA: TGTGCCAGCGCACGGGACAGGAGAGGCAATCAGCCCCAGCATTTT.